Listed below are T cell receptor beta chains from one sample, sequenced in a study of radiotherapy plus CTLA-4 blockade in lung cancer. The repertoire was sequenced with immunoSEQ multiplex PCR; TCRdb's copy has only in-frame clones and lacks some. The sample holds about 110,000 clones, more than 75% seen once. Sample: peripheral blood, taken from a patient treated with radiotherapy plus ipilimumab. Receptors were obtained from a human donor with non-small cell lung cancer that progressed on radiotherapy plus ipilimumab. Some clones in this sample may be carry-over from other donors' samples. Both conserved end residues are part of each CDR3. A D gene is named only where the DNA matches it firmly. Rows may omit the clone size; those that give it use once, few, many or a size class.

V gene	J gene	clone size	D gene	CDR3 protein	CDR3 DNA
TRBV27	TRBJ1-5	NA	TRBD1	CASMVAKPGQGFTQPQHF	TGTGCCAGCATGGTGGCTAAGCCGGGACAGGGATTTACCCAGCCCCAGCATTTT
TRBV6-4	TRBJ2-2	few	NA	CASSDSMDTGELFF	TGTGCCAGCAGTGACTCGATGGACACCGGGGAGCTGTTTTTT
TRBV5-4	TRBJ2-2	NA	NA	CASSLNTGELFF	TGTGCCAGCAGCTTGAACACCGGGGAGCTGTTTTTT
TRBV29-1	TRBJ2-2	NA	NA	CSVDRDHTGELFF	TGCAGCGTTGACAGGGACCACACCGGGGAGCTGTTTTTT
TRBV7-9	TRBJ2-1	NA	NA	CASSGPGNNEQFF	TGTGCCAGCAGCGGGCCAGGAAACAATGAGCAGTTCTTC
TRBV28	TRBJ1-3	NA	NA	CASSPITGPGNTIYF	TGTGCCAGCAGTCCTATAACAGGGCCGGGAAACACCATATATTTT
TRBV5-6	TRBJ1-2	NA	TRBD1	CASSSYWDRGYGYTF	TGTGCCAGCAGCTCGTATTGGGACAGGGGCTATGGCTACACCTTC
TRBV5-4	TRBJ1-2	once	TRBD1	CASSPRTGRGYTF	TGTGCCAGCAGCCCTAGGACAGGACGTGGCTACACCTTC
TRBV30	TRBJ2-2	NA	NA	CAWGSIRITGELFF	TGTGCCTGGGGCAGCATTCGGATCACCGGGGAGCTGTTTTTT
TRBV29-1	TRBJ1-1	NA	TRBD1	CSVEDGTGVGAFF	TGCAGCGTTGAAGACGGGACAGGGGTAGGAGCTTTCTTT
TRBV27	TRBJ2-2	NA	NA	CASSYSHQNTGELFF	TGTGCCAGCAGTTACTCCCACCAGAACACCGGGGAGCTGTTTTTT
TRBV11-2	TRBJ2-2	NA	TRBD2	CASSSRFGTTATGELFF	TGTGCCAGCAGCTCCCGATTCGGGACTACGGCCACCGGGGAGCTGTTTTTT
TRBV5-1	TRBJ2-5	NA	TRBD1	CASSLAGGLETQYF	TGCGCCAGCAGCTTGGCAGGGGGCTTGGAGACCCAGTACTTC
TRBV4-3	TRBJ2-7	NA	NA	CASSYRLMDKPVYEQYF	TGCGCCAGCAGCTACCGTCTAATGGACAAACCGGTCTACGAGCAGTACTTC
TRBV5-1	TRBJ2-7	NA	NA	CASSLDPVYEQYF	TGCGCCAGCAGCTTGGATCCAGTCTACGAGCAGTACTTC
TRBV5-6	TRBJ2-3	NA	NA	CASSSLGSRAGDTQYF	TGTGCCAGCAGCTCCCTAGGCAGCCGGGCAGGAGATACGCAGTATTTT
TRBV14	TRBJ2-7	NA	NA	CASSHSGSVIGQYF	TGTGCCAGCAGCCATTCGGGCTCGGTTATCGGGCAGTACTTC
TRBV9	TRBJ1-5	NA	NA	CASSPRGDGQPQHF	TGTGCCAGCAGCCCCCGGGGGGACGGGCAGCCCCAGCATTTT